This T cell receptor beta chain was found in a study of shared clonotypes between healthy human individuals. Study-wide context: Donors, aged 18 to 49, were a couple of women and a few men. Per donor, CD8 memory used one plate, CD8 naive used two, CD4 memory used three and CD4 naive used three. General observations from the study: Naive subsets generally exceeded memory subsets in estimated richness.

Positive CCR7 selection of CD45RO-negative cells yielded the naive CD8 cells, and terminally differentiated effector memory CD45RA+ cells were excluded. All the donors were Caucasian adults who lived in Nashville, Tennessee. V was pared by 11 bases and J by 5 bases, with 16 bases of the junction left unmatched. The CDR3 has 15 amino acids. Germline-derived CDR1 and CDR2 are MDHEN and SYDVKM. Regarding this clone: Its matching antigen is unknown.

Sequencing used immunoSEQ multiplex PCR; TCRdb keeps in-frame clones, though not all of them. The sample yields millions of clones, roughly 94% seen once. The gene calls are TRBV28 and TRBJ2-7, with 9 bases matching TRBD2. The source is a man between 18 and 35 years old in good health. What was sequenced was naive CD8+ T cells sorted from blood. CDR3 amino acids: CACSRLASGTNEQYF. Here the CDR3 DNA reads TGTGCCTGTTCCCGCCTGGCTAGCGGGACCAACGAGCAGTACTTC. Combining the CDR3 with reference TRBV28 and TRBJ2-7 gives the whole variable domain DVKVTQSSRYLVKRTGEKVFLECVQDMDHENMFWYRQDPGLGLRLIYFSYDVKMKEKGDIPEGYSVSREKKERFSLILESASTNQTSMYLCACSRLASGTNEQYFGPGTRLTVT.